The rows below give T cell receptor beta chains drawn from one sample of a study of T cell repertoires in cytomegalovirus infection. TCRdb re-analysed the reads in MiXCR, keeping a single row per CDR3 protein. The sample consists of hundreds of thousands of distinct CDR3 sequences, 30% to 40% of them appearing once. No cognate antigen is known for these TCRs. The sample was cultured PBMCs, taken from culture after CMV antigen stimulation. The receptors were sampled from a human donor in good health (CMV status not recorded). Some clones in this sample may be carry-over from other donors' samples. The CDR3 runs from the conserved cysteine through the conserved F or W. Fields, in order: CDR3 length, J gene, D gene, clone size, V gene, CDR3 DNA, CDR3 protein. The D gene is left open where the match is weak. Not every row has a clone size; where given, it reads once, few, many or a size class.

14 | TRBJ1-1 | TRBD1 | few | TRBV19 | TGTGCCAGTAGTACCCCCGGGACAGGCGCTGAAGCTTTCTTT | CASSTPGTGAEAFF
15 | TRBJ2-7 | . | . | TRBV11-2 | TGTGCCAGCAGCTTAGACGCAGGGAAATTCTACGAGCAGTACTTC | CASSLDAGKFYEQYF
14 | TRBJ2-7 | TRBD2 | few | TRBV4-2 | TGTGCCAGCAGCCAAGATACTAGCGGGTACGAGCAGTACTTC | CASSQDTSGYEQYF
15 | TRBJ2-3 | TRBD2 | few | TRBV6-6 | TGTGCCAGCAGCCCACTAGCGGGGCCTCCAGATACGCAGTATTTT | CASSPLAGPPDTQYF
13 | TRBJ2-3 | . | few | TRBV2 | TGTGCCAGCATTCAGGAGCCCACAGATACGCAGTATTTT | CASIQEPTDTQYF
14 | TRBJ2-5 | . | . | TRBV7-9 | TGTGCCAGCAGCTTTTTGGGTTTCGGGAAGACCCAGTACTTC | CASSFLGFGKTQYF
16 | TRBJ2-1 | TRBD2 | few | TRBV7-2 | TGTGCCAGCAGCTTAGGTGGAGCTAGCGGGGAGGAAGAGCAGTTCTTC | CASSLGGASGEEEQFF
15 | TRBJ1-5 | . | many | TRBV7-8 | TGTGCCAGCAGCCGCGAGGCGGGTTACGGTCAGCCCCAGCATTTT | CASSREAGYGQPQHF
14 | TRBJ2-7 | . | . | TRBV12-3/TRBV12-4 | TGTGCCAGCAGCACCGGGACACGCACCTACGAGCAGTACTTC | CASSTGTRTYEQYF
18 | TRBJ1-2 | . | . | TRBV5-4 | TGTGCCAGCAGCACCCCCGATTTAGGAGGGCGGTCCGGGAGCGGCTACACCTTC | CASSTPDLGGRSGSGYTF
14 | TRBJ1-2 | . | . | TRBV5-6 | TGTGCCAGCAGCCCACGTAGGAATTCCTATGGCTACACCTTC | CASSPRRNSYGYTF
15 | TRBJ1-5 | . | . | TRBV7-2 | TGTGCCAGCAGCACCGACGGTTTTAGCAATCAGCCCCAGCATTTT | CASSTDGFSNQPQHF
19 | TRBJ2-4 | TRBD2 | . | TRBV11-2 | TGTGCCAGCAGCACCCACCCGTCAACTAGCGGGGGGGCGACTGACATTCAGTACTTC | CASSTHPSTSGGATDIQYF
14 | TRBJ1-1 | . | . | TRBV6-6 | TGTGCCAGCAGAAAGAGGGGTCCCGACACTGAAGCTTTCTTT | CASRKRGPDTEAFF
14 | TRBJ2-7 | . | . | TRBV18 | TGTGCCAGCTCATCCGGACAGTCGGTTTACGAGCAGTACTTC | CASSSGQSVYEQYF
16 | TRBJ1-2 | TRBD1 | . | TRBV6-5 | TGTGCCAGCAGTTCCGGCCCGTCGGGACAGGGGGGTGGCTACACCTTC | CASSSGPSGQGGGYTF
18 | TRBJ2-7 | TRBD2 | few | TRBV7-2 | TGTGCCAGCAGCTTAGTCTACCTAGCGGAAATGAGCTCCTACGAGCAGTACTTC | CASSLVYLAEMSSYEQYF
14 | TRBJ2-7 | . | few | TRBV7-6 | TGTGCCAGGTCGAGTAGGCCTTACTCCTACGAGCAGTACTTC | CARSSRPYSYEQYF
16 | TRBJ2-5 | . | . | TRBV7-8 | TGTGCCAGCAGCCCAAGCCGGACTACCTCAAAGAGGACCCAGTACTTC | CASSPSRTTSKRTQYF
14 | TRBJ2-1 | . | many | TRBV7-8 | TGTGCCAGCAGCCAAGACCCCCTCGACAATGAGCAGTTCTTC | CASSQDPLDNEQFF
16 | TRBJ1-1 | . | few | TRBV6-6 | TGTGCCAGCAGAGCCGGGACCGCCGAGGGTGGCACTGAAGCTTTCTTT | CASRAGTAEGGTEAFF
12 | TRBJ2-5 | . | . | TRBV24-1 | TGTGCCACCAGTGACCAACAAGAGACCCAGTACTTC | CATSDQQETQYF
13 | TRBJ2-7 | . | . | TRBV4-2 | TGTGCCAGCAGCCACAGGGGATCCTACGAGCAGTACTTC | CASSHRGSYEQYF
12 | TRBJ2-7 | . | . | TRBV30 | TGTGCCTGGAGCAACGAATACTACGAGCAGTACTTC | CAWSNEYYEQYF
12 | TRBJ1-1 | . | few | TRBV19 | TGTGCCAGTAGAGTACGAGGATCTGAAGCTTTCTTT | CASRVRGSEAFF
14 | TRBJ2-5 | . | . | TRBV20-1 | TGCAGTGCGCAGGGACCCGTAGCTTCAGAGACCCAGTACTTC | CSAQGPVASETQYF
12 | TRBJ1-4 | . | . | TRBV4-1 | TGCGCCAGCAGCCGTACAGGGAGAAAACTGTTTTTT | CASSRTGRKLFF
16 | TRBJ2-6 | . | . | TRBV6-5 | TGTGCCAGCAGCCGAGGGACGACCGTGGGGGCCAACGTCCTGACTTTC | CASSRGTTVGANVLTF
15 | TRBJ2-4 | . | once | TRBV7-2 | TGTGCCAGCAGCTTAAGGGGTCAGTCGGGAAACATTCAGTACTTC | CASSLRGQSGNIQYF
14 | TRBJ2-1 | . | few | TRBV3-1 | TGTGCCAGCAGCCCGAGGGAAACCTACAATGAGCAGTTCTTC | CASSPRETYNEQFF
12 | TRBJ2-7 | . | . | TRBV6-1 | TGTGCCAGCAGGCGGGCAGTCTACGAGCAGTACTTC | CASRRAVYEQYF
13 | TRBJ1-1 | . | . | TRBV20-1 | TGCAGTGCTAGGGCTTCCCCCGGCACTGAAGCTTTCTTT | CSARASPGTEAFF
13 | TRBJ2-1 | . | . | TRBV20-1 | TGCAGTGCTACGGAAAGCTCCTACAATGAGCAGTTCTTC | CSATESSYNEQFF
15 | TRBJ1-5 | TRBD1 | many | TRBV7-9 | TGTGCCAGCAGCCCCAGTAGACAGGGGCATCAGCCCCAGCATTTT | CASSPSRQGHQPQHF
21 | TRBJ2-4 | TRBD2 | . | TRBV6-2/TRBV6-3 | TGTGCCAGCACCCTCCAGGAGGGGGGACTAGCGGGAGGCAAGAGGAAAAACATTCAGTACTTC | CASTLQEGGLAGGKRKNIQYF
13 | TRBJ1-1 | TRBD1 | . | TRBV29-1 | TGCAGCGTCCGACAGGGCATGAACACTGAAGCTTTCTTT | CSVRQGMNTEAFF
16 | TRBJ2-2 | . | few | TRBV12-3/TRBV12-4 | TGTGCCAGCAGTTCAACCGGGACTGCGAACACCGGGGAGCTGTTTTTT | CASSSTGTANTGELFF
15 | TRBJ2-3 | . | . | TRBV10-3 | TGTGCCATCAGTGAGTCTTGGCGGAGCACAGATACGCAGTATTTT | CAISESWRSTDTQYF
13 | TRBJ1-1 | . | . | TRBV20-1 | TGCAGTGCTCGAGGCCCCGGGAACACTGAAGCTTTCTTT | CSARGPGNTEAFF
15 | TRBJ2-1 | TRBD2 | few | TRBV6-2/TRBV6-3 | TGTGCCAGCAGTTATCCCTTGGAGCGGGGCAGGGAGCAGTTCTTC | CASSYPLERGREQFF
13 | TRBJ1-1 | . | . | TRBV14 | TGTGCCAGCAGCCAAGATTTTTTGACTGAAGCTTTCTTT | CASSQDFLTEAFF
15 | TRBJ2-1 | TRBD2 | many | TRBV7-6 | TGTGCCAGCAGTCGGACTAGCGATCGTTCGAATGAGCAGTTCTTC | CASSRTSDRSNEQFF
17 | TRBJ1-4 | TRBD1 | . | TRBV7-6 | TGTGCCAGCAGTTCCCCGGGACAGGGGGGGATTAATGAAAAACTGTTTTTT | CASSSPGQGGINEKLFF
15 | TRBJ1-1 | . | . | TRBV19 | TGTGCCAGTAGGGGCCCAGGGGAAGGGTTGGCAGAAGCTTTCTTT | CASRGPGEGLAEAFF
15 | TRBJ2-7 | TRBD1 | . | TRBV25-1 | TGTGCCAGCAGTGAATTGGGACAGGGGAGACACGAGCAGTACTTC | CASSELGQGRHEQYF
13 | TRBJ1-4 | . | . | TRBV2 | TGTGCCAGCAGTGTGGGAGTTCCTGAAAAACTGTTTTTT | CASSVGVPEKLFF
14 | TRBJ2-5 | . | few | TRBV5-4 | TGTGCCAGCAGCTCTTCTACGACCCAAGAGACCCAGTACTTC | CASSSSTTQETQYF
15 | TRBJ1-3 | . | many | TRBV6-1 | TGTGCCAGCAGCCTAATCGTGAGCTCTGGAAACACCATATATTTT | CASSLIVSSGNTIYF
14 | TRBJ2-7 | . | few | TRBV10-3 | TGTGCCATCAGTGGGGGGGACGGGGTCCACGAGCAGTACTTC | CAISGGDGVHEQYF
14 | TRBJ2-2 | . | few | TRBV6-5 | TGTGCCAGCAGTACCACTGGTGGCACCGGGGAGCTGTTTTTT | CASSTTGGTGELFF